These 13 T cell receptor beta chains were all obtained from the same sample, sequenced in a study of CD4+ T cells in melanoma. Libraries were prepared by immunoSEQ multiplex PCR; TCRdb keeps only in-frame clonotypes and omits some of them. The sample lists 18,000 or so clones, about four fifths occurring once. The sample taken for sequencing was cells from a culture (not recorded whether cultured in vitro). The source is a human donor with melanoma.

This chain uses TRBV9 with TRBJ1-2, with 9 positions matching TRBD1. The germline V gene has CDR1 SGDLS and CDR2 YYNGEE. The CDR3 loop spans 14 amino acids. Trimming removed 6 bases from V and 4 bases from J; junction bases left unmatched: 7. The CDR3 reads CASTYQTGGYGYTF. CDR3 bases: TGTGCCAGCACCTACCAGACAGGGGGCTATGGCTACACCTTC.

CDR3 residues: CASSLQMSRGSSTNEKLFF. As DNA, the CDR3 is TGTGCCAGCAGCTTACAGATGAGTCGGGGGAGCTCGACTAATGAAAAACTGTTTTTT. The rearrangement joins TRBV7-9 to TRBJ1-4; TRBD1 is a possible D gene (5 bases). The CDR3 contains 19 residues. Deletions cut 2 bases from V and 2 bases from J, with 21 bases between. Germline V gives CDR1 SEHNR, CDR2 FQNEAQ (reference sequence).

V and J are TRBV5-8 and TRBJ1-1; D remains unclear. This CDR3 is built from 16 residues. Germline CDR1 and CDR2: SGHTS and YDEGEE. V lost 2 bases and J lost 0, with 14 bases in between. DNA for the CDR3: TGTGCCAGCAGCTTACTACGTAGTTTTGTGAACACTGAAGCTTTCTTT. This encodes CASSLLRSFVNTEAFF.

The chain carries TRBV5-1 and TRBJ2-5; D gene ambiguous. Germline V lookup: CDR1 SGHRS, CDR2 YFSETQ. Between the trimmed V and J ends, which lost 2 bases and 0 bases, there was a span of 8 bases. The length of the CDR3 is 14 residues. CDR3 bases: TGCGCCAGCAGCTTACGACACAACCAAGAGACCCAGTACTTC. Its protein is CASSLRHNQETQYF.

As DNA, the CDR3 is TGTGCCAGCAGTGAAGCGGGGGGCTCCCCTCGGGGCGAGCAGTACTTC. This sequence encodes CASSEAGGSPRGEQYF. This chain joins TRBV6-1 and TRBJ2-7; D is possibly TRBD1 or TRBD2 (6 bases each). V was clipped by 0 bases and J by 6 bases, with 18 bases between them. Germline CDR1 MNHNS, CDR2 SASEGT. The CDR3 is 16 amino acids.

CDR3: CASIPEKSGGRPQHF. In DNA form, the CDR3 reads TGTGCCAGCATCCCGGAGAAGTCAGGGGGGAGGCCCCAGCATTTT. The J gene is TRBJ1-5, the V gene TRBV21-1; the listed D gene, TRBD1, was not tested against the DNA. TRBV21-1 is a pseudogene segment. The CDR3 length is 15 residues.

This clone was seen a handful of times. J is TRBJ2-6 and V is TRBV13; a possible D gene is TRBD2 (5 bases). The CDR3 is 14 residues long. Germline V gene data show CDR1 as PRHDT and CDR2 as FYEKMQ (reference sequence). The V end was cut by 5 bases, the J end by 4 bases, with 9 bases between. In DNA, the CDR3 is TGTGCCAGCAGCCCGACGGGGGGGGCCAACGTCCTGACTTTC. It encodes CASSPTGGANVLTF.

This chain joins TRBV6-1 and TRBJ2-5; the D gene is possibly TRBD2 (5 bases). This CDR3 contains 14 residues. Germline V gene lookup returns CDR1 MNHNS and CDR2 SASEGT. V lost 3 bases and J lost 5, with 13 bases in between. The CDR3 coding sequence is TGTGCCAGCAGTGATGTTTGGGGAGTGGAGACCCAGTACTTC. It codes for CASSDVWGVETQYF.

This chain uses TRBV6-5 with TRBJ1-2, with 9 bases fitting TRBD1. Germline lookup yields CDR1 MNHEY and CDR2 SVGAGI. The CDR3 runs to 15 residues. V lost 2 bases, J lost 4 bases, and 5 bases stayed unmatched. The CDR3 nucleotides read TGTGCCAGCAGTTACGGACAGGGGATGGGCTATGGCTACACCTTC. This sequence encodes CASSYGQGMGYGYTF.

V gene TRBV29-1 combines with J gene TRBJ1-2; D is unresolved. Germline loops: CDR1 SQVTM, CDR2 ANQGSEA. Trimming left V 7 bases short and J 1 base short, with 13 bases between. The CDR3 spans 13 residues. The CDR3 protein is CSATFALNYGYTF. CDR3 DNA sequence: TGCAGCGCCACCTTTGCCCTTAACTATGGCTACACCTTC. The whole variable domain, filled in from reference TRBV29-1 and TRBJ1-2, reads SAVISQKPSRDICQRGTSLTIQCQVDSQVTMMFWYRQQPGQSLTLIATANQGSEATYESGFVIDKFPISRPNLTFSTLTVSNMSPEDSSIYLCSATFALNYGYTFGSGTRLTVV.

This sequence joins TRBV19 and TRBJ2-3; possible D gene TRBD2, 5 bases. CDR3 size: 14 residues. The germline V and J ends were trimmed by 1 base and 2 bases, with 7 bases remaining between them. The germline V gene encodes CDR1 LNHDA and CDR2 SQIVND (reference sequence). CDR3 sequence: CASSIGGHTDTQYF. As DNA, the CDR3 is TGTGCCAGTAGTATAGGAGGGCACACAGATACGCAGTATTTT.

This chain uses TRBV9 with TRBJ2-2; D unclear. The CDR3 is 12 residues long. Germline V gene data show CDR1 as SGDLS and CDR2 as YYNGEE. V lost 4 bases and J 7 bases, leaving 8 bases between the germline ends. CDR3 sequence: CASSLLGGELFF. The CDR3 DNA reads as TGTGCCAGCAGCCTCTTAGGCGGGGAGCTGTTTTTT.

The V and J genes are TRBV5-1 and TRBJ1-4; 7 nucleotides agree with TRBD1. CDR1 SGHRS and CDR2 YFSETQ come from the germline V gene. V trimming: 2 bases; J trimming: 0 bases; junction bases outside the gene matches: 16. The CDR3 totals 20 residues. The CDR3: CASSFWPGGGGTATNEKLFF. The CDR3 DNA reads as TGCGCCAGCAGCTTTTGGCCAGGGGGAGGGGGTACCGCAACTAATGAAAAACTGTTTTTT.